The 30 T cell receptor beta chains presented below share a single source sample, sequenced in a study of cytomegalovirus exposure and HLA in healthy donors (dated by TCRdb to the late 2010s). Receptor amplification or capture employed the immunoSEQ multiplex PCR assay. The multiplex PCR relied on a mix of 60 forward primers for TCR Vbeta segments and 13 reverse primers for TCR Jbeta segments. Not all clones reach the TCRdb copy of this immuneACCESS table, which keeps in-frame sequences only. Checked studies attribute under half of the gap to unresolved V genes and leave the rest unexplained. The sample table lists about 120,000 clones, 65% to 85% of them with a count of one. Jointly, the top ten make up 6.2% of the sample. The sequenced sample consisted of PBMCs. All receptors derive from a young man in good health and CMV-seropositive.

J is TRBJ2-5 and V is TRBV6-1; 11 bases are shared with TRBD1. Germline lookup yields CDR1 MNHNS and CDR2 SASEGT. The ends lost 0 bases at V and 5 bases at J; junction bases unmatched: 2. The CDR3 is made up of 15 amino acids. The CDR3 DNA sequence: TGTGCCAGCAGTGAAGCGGGGACAGGGGGTGAGACCCAGTACTTC. It yields the protein CASSEAGTGGETQYF.

This clone was picked up one time. The rearrangement uses TRBV5-1 and TRBJ2-7, with TRBD1 as a possible D gene (5 bases). CDR1 SGHRS and CDR2 YFSETQ come from the germline V gene. The CDR3 length is 14 residues. Trimming took off 2 bases at V and 2 bases at J, with 11 bases between the two ends. For the CDR3, the DNA is TGCGCCAGCAGCTTTGGAGACAGAGCCTACGAGCAGTACTTC. Protein product: CASSFGDRAYEQYF.

The genes are TRBV21-1 and TRBJ2-2; the listed D gene, TRBD1, was not tested against the DNA. TRBV21-1 is a recognized pseudogene. The CDR3 is 15 amino acids. CDR3 coding DNA: TGTGCCAGCAGCACCGGGACAGAGGACGCCGGGGAGCTGTTTTTT. Amino acid sequence: CASSTGTEDAGELFF.

The V gene is TRBV14, the J gene TRBJ2-1; 13 bases agree with TRBD2. After removal of 0 bases from V and 0 bases from J, the junction contained 14 bases not matched to a gene. This CDR3 has 22 amino acids. Per the germline V gene, CDR1 is SGHDN and CDR2 is FVKESK. The CDR3 spells CASSQDRWAALAGGSSYNEQFF. CDR3 DNA: TGTGCCAGCAGCCAAGATCGGTGGGCGGCACTAGCGGGGGGGAGCTCCTACAATGAGCAGTTCTTC.

The gene calls are TRBV5-6 and TRBJ2-7, with D perhaps matching TRBD1 (5 bases). Trimming left V 4 bases short and J 11 bases short, with 16 bases between. The CDR3 extends over 12 amino acids. CDR1 SGHDT and CDR2 YYEEEE come from the germline V gene. The CDR3 spells CASSLGRGKEYF. CDR3 sequence (DNA): TGTGCCAGCAGCCTGGGTAGGGGCAAGGAGTACTTC. Supplemented by reference TRBV5-6 and TRBJ2-7, the full variable domain reads DAGVTQSPTHLIKTRGQQVTLRCSPKSGHDTVSWYQQALGQGPQFIFQYYEEEERQRGNFPDRFSGHQFPNYSSELNVNALLLGDSALYLCASSLGRGKEYFGPGTRLTVT.

The chain employs TRBV9 and TRBJ2-5, with 8 bases fitting TRBD2. The germline V gene encodes CDR1 SGDLS and CDR2 YYNGEE. The CDR3 length is 15 residues. V lost 5 bases and J lost 2; bases outside the gene matches: 8. The CDR3 coding sequence is TGTGCCAGCAGTTTAGGACTAGCCCTACAAGAGACCCAGTACTTC. It yields the protein CASSLGLALQETQYF.

The chain carries TRBV10-3 and TRBJ1-2; D is possibly TRBD1 (6 bases). This CDR3 is built from 14 residues. Trimming pared 0 bases from V and 3 bases from J, leaving 8 bases between. CDR1 and CDR2 (germline): ENHRY, SYGVKD. The DNA for the CDR3 is TGTGCCATCAGTGAGTCCGAGGGGGACTATGGCTACACCTTC. Translation: CAISESEGDYGYTF.

A word on this clone: The junction shows a germline mismatch at one end, possibly a read error. The chain recombines TRBV2 with TRBJ2-7; 9 positions match TRBD2. The CDR3 is 15 amino acids. The germline V gene has CDR1 SNHLY and CDR2 FYNNEI. CDR3 bases: TGTGCCAGCAGTGAATCGCGGGGGGGCTCCGACGAGCAGTACTTC. Protein product: CASSESRGGSDEQYF.

The chain carries TRBV6-5 and TRBJ2-7; D remains unclear. Trimming shortened V by 3 bases and J by 4 bases, and 10 bases separated the two germline ends. CDR1 is MNHEY, CDR2 SVGAGI, per germline. The CDR3 is 13 residues long. The CDR3 loop reads CASSYSEAYEQYF. As DNA, the CDR3 is TGTGCCAGCAGTTATTCCGAGGCGTACGAGCAGTACTTC.

The chain joins TRBV4-3 to TRBJ1-4; 9 bases are a match to TRBD1. The CDR3 extends over 16 amino acids. The V gene's germline CDR1 is LGHNA and CDR2 YSLEER. V lost 4 bases to trimming and J lost 7 bases; unmatched junction nucleotides: 10. This chain's CDR3 is CASSPEWGTGREKLFF. The CDR3 DNA is TGCGCCAGCAGCCCCGAATGGGGGACAGGGCGTGAAAAACTGTTTTTT.

This clone was seen only a few times. The rearrangement joins TRBV19 to TRBJ2-7; D unclear. CDR3 length equals 12 residues. The germline V gene has CDR1 LNHDA and CDR2 SQIVND (reference sequence). Deletions cut 3 bases from V and 1 base from J, with 4 bases between. The chain's CDR3 is CASSINSYEQYF. The DNA of the CDR3 is TGTGCCAGTAGTATCAATTCCTACGAGCAGTACTTC.

V is TRBV18 and J is TRBJ1-6, with 8 bases identical to TRBD1. With V trimmed by 3 bases and J by 9 bases, 7 bases remained unmatched. Germline V lookup: CDR1 KGHSH, CDR2 LQKENI. The CDR3 covers 15 residues. The CDR3, as DNA: TGTGCCAGCTCACCCCCGGACAGGGATGGTTCACCCCTCCACTTT. Its translation: CASSPPDRDGSPLHF. Looking up the rest from reference TRBV18 and TRBJ1-6 gives the full variable domain: NAGVMQNPRHLVRRRGQEARLRCSPMKGHSHVYWYRQLPEEGLKFMVYLQKENIIDESGMPKERFSAEFPKEGPSILRIQQVVRGDSAAYFCASSPPDRDGSPLHFGNGTRLTVT.

The chain couples TRBV19 to TRBJ2-5; 11 nucleotides match TRBD2. J lost 3 bases, V lost 2 bases, and 2 bases had no gene match. Germline CDR1 and CDR2: LNHDA and SQIVND (reference sequence). This CDR3 region has 15 residues. Written as DNA, the CDR3 is TGTGCCAGTAGTATACTAGCGGGGGGCGAAGAGACCCAGTACTTC. Protein: CASSILAGGEETQYF.

CDR3 DNA: TGTGCCAGCAGCTTAACCGGGACAGGGCCCTCTAAACTCTCCTACGAGCAGTACTTC. Protein: CASSLTGTGPSKLSYEQYF. This sequence joins TRBV7-3 and TRBJ2-7; 9 nucleotides align to TRBD1. CDR3 size: 19 residues. Trimming took 0 bases from V and 0 from J; bases not matched to a gene: 12. Per germline, CDR1 SGHTA and CDR2 FQGTGA.

The chain is built from TRBV7-6 and TRBJ2-5; D is ambiguous. The CDR3 loop spans 13 amino acids. Germline V lookup: CDR1 SGHVS, CDR2 FNYEAQ. V lost 3 bases and J 2 bases, leaving 7 bases between the germline ends. The CDR3 bases are TGTGCCAGCAGCTTTGGCCCTCAAGAGACCCAGTACTTC. As protein: CASSFGPQETQYF. The entire variable domain, with the rest obtained from reference TRBV7-6 and TRBJ2-5, is as follows: GAGVSQSPRYKVTKRGQDVALRCDPISGHVSLYWYRQALGQGPEFLTYFNYEAQQDKSGLPNDRFSAERPEGSISTLTIQRTEQRDSAMYRCASSFGPQETQYFGPGTRLLVL.

The chain has TRBV7-2 and TRBJ1-3, with D unresolved. Trimming took 0 bases from V and 2 from J, leaving 5 bases between them. This CDR3 contains 14 residues. CDR1 and CDR2 from the germline V gene are SGHTA and FQGNSA. The CDR3 loop reads CASSLASAGNTIYF. CDR3 DNA sequence: TGTGCCAGCAGCTTAGCGTCAGCTGGAAACACCATATATTTT. Based on the CDR3 plus reference TRBV7-2 and TRBJ1-3, the full variable domain is GAGVSQSPSNKVTEKGKDVELRCDPISGHTALYWYRQSLGQGLEFLIYFQGNSAPDKSGLPSDRFSAERTGGSVSTLTIQRTQQEDSAVYLCASSLASAGNTIYFGEGSWLTVV.

This chain links TRBV5-1 with TRBJ1-2; 9 nucleotides line up with TRBD1. This CDR3 has 14 residues. Trimming removed 0 bases from V and 3 bases from J; junction bases left unmatched: 0. In germline, CDR1 is SGHRS, CDR2 YFSETQ. In nucleotides, the CDR3 is TGCGCCAGCAGCTTGGGGACAGGGGACTATGGCTACACCTTC. Residues: CASSLGTGDYGYTF.

J is TRBJ2-3 and V is TRBV7-8; TRBD2 is a possible D gene (6 bases). Germline loops: CDR1 SGHVS, CDR2 FQNEAQ. The CDR3 runs to 16 residues. Trimming pared 2 bases from V and 0 bases from J, leaving 12 bases between. CDR3 loop: CASSLWGTPSTDTQYF. The CDR3 region has the DNA TGTGCCAGCAGCTTATGGGGGACTCCCAGCACAGATACGCAGTATTTT. Full variable domain (remainder filled in from reference TRBV7-8 and TRBJ2-3): GAGVSQSPRYKVAKRGQDVALRCDPISGHVSLFWYQQALGQGPEFLTYFQNEAQLDKSGLPSDRFFAERPEGSVSTLKIQRTQQEDSAVYLCASSLWGTPSTDTQYFGPGTRLTVL.

There are a few counts of this clone. The chain employs TRBV5-4 and TRBJ2-5, with D possibly being TRBD2 (6 bases). The V gene's germline CDR1 is SGHNT and CDR2 YYREEE (reference sequence). The CDR3 is 12 amino acids. Trimming pared 4 bases from V and 7 bases from J, leaving 11 bases between. This CDR3 reads CASSLVGGTQYF. CDR3 sequence (DNA): TGTGCCAGCAGCCTCGTCGGGGGGACCCAGTACTTC.

The rearrangement joins TRBV5-1 to TRBJ1-2; D unresolved. The length of the CDR3 is 14 residues. Germline CDR1 reads SGHRS; CDR2 reads YFSETQ. V was trimmed by 2 bases and J by 0 bases, leaving 8 bases between them. CDR3 nucleotides: TGCGCCAGCAGCTTAACAGCATCTAACTATGGCTACACCTTC. Translating gives CASSLTASNYGYTF.

This rearrangement joins TRBV18 to TRBJ2-2; perhaps TRBD1 as D (6 bases). V was shortened by 0 bases and J by 3 bases, with 8 bases between the two germline ends. This CDR3 has 15 amino acids. Germline V lookup: CDR1 KGHSH, CDR2 LQKENI. The CDR3 bases are TGTGCCAGCTCACCACCGAGGGGGTACACCGGGGAGCTGTTTTTT. This sequence encodes CASSPPRGYTGELFF.

V is TRBV25-1 and J is TRBJ1-4; 10 bases are a match to TRBD1. The CDR3 has 14 residues. Unmatched junction bases numbered 6, after V lost 4 bases and J lost 10 bases. Germline CDR1 and CDR2: MGHDK and SYGVNS. The DNA for the CDR3 is TGTGCCAGCAGTGGTCGGGACAGGGGAGGAAAACTGTTTTTT. It codes for CASSGRDRGGKLFF.

This chain joins TRBV19 and TRBJ1-1; D unresolved. The V and J ends lost 8 bases and 1 base respectively, with 8 bases between them. CDR3 length equals 12 residues. The germline V gene encodes CDR1 LNHDA and CDR2 SQIVND (reference sequence). The CDR3 protein is CASFRRNTEAFF. DNA for the CDR3: TGTGCCAGTTTTCGGAGGAACACTGAAGCTTTCTTT.

This chain links TRBV27 with TRBJ1-1; no reliable D call. Trimming stripped 0 bases from V and 1 base from J, with 6 bases between. Germline CDR1 reads MNHEY; CDR2 reads SMNVEV (reference sequence). The CDR3 has 14 amino acids. The CDR3 nucleotides are TGTGCCAGCAGTTTATCATCGGGGAACACTGAAGCTTTCTTT. The encoded protein is CASSLSSGNTEAFF.

The CDR3 loop is CASSTGQDTEAFF. The CDR3 region has the DNA TGCGCCAGCAGCACGGGACAGGACACTGAAGCTTTCTTT. This chain connects TRBV5-1 to TRBJ1-1; 8 positions match TRBD1. The CDR3 sequence is 13 residues long. The J segment lost 3 bases and the V segment lost 4 bases, leaving 2 bases of the junction unmatched. Germline-derived CDR1 and CDR2 are SGHRS and YFSETQ.

This clone has a handful of counts. The chain is built from TRBV11-3 and TRBJ2-2; D possibly corresponds to TRBD1 (6 bases). Germline V CDR1 and CDR2: SGHNT, YENEEA. Trimming took 7 bases from V and 5 from J, leaving 14 bases between them. CDR3 length equals 14 residues. The CDR3 protein is CASKKEGDTGELFF. The CDR3 DNA reads TGTGCCAGCAAGAAAGAGGGGGATACCGGGGAGCTGTTTTTT.

V gene TRBV11-2 combines with J gene TRBJ1-4; TRBD1 is a possible D gene (6 bases). The CDR3 runs to 17 residues. The V end lost 2 bases, the J end lost 4 bases, and 17 bases lay between the germline ends. CDR1 and CDR2 (germline): SGHAT, FQNNGV. CDR3 region: CASSLTPGVGGNEKLFF. In DNA, the CDR3 is TGTGCCAGCAGCTTAACCCCCGGGGTAGGGGGTAATGAAAAACTGTTTTTT.

The chain has TRBV14 and TRBJ1-6; the match to TRBD1 covers 7 bases. Trimming at V came to 4 bases and at J to 6 bases, leaving 6 bases not matched to a gene. There are 15 residues in the CDR3. CDR1 is SGHDN and CDR2 is FVKESK in the germline V gene. For the CDR3, the DNA is TGTGCCAGCAGCCGGTCCGGGACAGCTAATTCACCCCTCCACTTT. This encodes CASSRSGTANSPLHF.

The chain uses TRBV11-1 and TRBJ2-7; D is perhaps TRBD2 (5 bases). CDR1 is SGHAT and CDR2 is FQDESV in the germline V gene (reference sequence). Trimming took 1 base from V and 1 from J, leaving 11 bases between them. The CDR3 consists of 15 residues. CDR3 region: CASSLGPGMSYEQYF. The CDR3 DNA sequence: TGTGCCAGCAGCTTAGGTCCGGGGATGTCCTACGAGCAGTACTTC.

This clone was observed a single time. The chain links TRBV19 to TRBJ2-3, with D perhaps TRBD2 (5 bases). V shed 5 bases and J shed 1 base, with 13 bases lying between them. The CDR3 consists of 15 residues. CDR1 and CDR2 (germline): LNHDA, SQIVND (reference sequence). The CDR3 DNA reads as TGTGCCAGTAGTTCCCTCCTGCGGGGCACAGATACGCAGTATTTT. The encoded protein is CASSSLLRGTDTQYF.